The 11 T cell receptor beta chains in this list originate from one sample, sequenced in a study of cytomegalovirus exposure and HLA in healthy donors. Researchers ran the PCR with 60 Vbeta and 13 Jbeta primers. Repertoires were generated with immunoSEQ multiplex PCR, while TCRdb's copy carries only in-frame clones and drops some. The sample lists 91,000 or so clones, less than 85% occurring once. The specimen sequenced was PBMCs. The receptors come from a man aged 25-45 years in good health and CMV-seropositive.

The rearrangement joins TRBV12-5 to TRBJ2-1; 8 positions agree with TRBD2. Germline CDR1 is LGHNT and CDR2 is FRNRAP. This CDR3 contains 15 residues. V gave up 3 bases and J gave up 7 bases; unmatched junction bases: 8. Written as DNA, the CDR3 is TGTGCTAGTGGTTTTTTGGGCGGGGGGAGGAATGAGCAGTTCTTC. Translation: CASGFLGGGRNEQFF.

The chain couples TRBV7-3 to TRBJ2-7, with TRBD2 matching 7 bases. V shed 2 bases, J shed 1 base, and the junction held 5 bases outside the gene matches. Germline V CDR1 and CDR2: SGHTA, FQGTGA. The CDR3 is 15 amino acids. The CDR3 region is CASSLWGSGSYEQYF. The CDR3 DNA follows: TGTGCCAGCAGCTTATGGGGTAGCGGGTCCTACGAGCAGTACTTC.

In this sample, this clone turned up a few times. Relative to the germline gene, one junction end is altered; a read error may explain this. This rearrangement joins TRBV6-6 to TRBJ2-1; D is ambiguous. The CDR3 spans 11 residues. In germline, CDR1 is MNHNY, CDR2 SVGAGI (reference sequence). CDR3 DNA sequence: TGTGCCAGCAGTCAATACAACGAGCAGTTCTTC. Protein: CASSQYNEQFF.

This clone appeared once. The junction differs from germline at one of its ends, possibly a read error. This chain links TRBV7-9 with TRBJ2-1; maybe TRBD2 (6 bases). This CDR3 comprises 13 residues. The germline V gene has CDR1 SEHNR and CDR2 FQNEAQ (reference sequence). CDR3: CSSSPGLNDEQFF. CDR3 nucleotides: TGTTCCAGCAGCCCCGGACTAAATGATGAGCAGTTCTTC.

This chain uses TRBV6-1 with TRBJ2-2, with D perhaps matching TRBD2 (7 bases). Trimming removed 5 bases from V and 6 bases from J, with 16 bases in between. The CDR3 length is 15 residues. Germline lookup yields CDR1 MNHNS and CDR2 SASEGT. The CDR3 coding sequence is TGTGCCAGCAGTTGGGGAGGGGGGGCGTCCGGGGAGCTGTTTTTT. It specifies CASSWGGGASGELFF.

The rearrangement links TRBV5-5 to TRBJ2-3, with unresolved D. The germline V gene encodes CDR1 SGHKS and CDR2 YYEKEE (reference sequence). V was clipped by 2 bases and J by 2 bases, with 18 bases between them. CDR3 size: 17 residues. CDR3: CASSLWARSSSTDTQYF. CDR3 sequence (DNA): TGTGCCAGCAGCTTATGGGCTCGATCGTCCTCCACAGATACGCAGTATTTT.

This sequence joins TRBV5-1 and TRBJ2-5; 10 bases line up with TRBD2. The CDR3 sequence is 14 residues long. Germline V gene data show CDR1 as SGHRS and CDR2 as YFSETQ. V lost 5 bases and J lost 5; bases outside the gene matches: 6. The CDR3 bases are TGCGCCAGCAGGGAAGCGGGGGGGCTCGAGACCCAGTACTTC. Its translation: CASREAGGLETQYF.

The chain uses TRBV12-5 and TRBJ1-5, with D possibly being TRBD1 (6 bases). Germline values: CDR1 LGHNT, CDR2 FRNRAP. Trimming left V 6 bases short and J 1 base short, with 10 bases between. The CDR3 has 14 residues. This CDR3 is CASGGGQSNQPQHF. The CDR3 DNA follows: TGTGCTAGTGGCGGGGGGCAGAGCAATCAGCCCCAGCATTTT. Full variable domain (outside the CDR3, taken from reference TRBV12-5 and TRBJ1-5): DARVTQTPRHKVTEMGQEVTMRCQPILGHNTVFWYRQTMMQGLELLAYFRNRAPLDDSGMPKDRFSAEMPDATLATLKIQPSEPRDSAVYFCASGGGQSNQPQHFGDGTRLSIL.

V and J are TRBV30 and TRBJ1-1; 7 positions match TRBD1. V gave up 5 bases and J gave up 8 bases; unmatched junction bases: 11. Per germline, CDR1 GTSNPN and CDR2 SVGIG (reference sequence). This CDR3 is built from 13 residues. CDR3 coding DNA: TGTGCCTGGTATAGGGGGCAGGGCAACGAAGCTTTCTTT. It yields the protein CAWYRGQGNEAFF. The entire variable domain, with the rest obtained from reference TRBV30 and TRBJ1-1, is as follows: SQTIHQWPATLVQPVGSPLSLECTVEGTSNPNLYWYRQAAGRGLQLLFYSVGIGQISSEVPQNLSASRPQDRQFILSSKKLLLSDSGFYLCAWYRGQGNEAFFGQGTRLTVV.

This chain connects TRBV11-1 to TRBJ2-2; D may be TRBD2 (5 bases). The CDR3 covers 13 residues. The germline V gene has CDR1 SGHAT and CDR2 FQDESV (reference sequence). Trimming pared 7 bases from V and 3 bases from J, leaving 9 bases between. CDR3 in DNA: TGTGCCAGCACCCACGGGGACACCGGGGAGCTGTTTTTT. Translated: CASTHGDTGELFF.

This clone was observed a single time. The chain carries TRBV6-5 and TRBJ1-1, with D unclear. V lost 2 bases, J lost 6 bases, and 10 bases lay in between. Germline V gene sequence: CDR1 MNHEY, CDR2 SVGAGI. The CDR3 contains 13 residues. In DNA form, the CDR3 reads TGTGCCAGCAGTTACACACCGATGGCTGAAGCTTTCTTT. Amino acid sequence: CASSYTPMAEAFF.